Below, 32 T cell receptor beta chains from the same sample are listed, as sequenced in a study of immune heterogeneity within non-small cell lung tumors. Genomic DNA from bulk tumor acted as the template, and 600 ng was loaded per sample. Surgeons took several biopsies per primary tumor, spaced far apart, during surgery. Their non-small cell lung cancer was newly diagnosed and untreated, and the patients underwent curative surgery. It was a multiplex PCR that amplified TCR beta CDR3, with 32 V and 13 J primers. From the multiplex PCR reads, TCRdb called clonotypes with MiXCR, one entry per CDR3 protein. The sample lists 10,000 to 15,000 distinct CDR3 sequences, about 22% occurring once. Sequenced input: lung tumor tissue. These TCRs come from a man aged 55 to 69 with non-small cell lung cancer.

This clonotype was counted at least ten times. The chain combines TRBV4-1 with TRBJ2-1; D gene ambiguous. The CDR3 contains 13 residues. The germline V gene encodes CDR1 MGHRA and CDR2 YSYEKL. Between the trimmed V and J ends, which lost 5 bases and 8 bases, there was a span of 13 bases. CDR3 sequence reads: CASSKRDFDEQFF. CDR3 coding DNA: TGCGCCAGCAGCAAGCGTGATTTCGATGAGCAGTTCTTC.

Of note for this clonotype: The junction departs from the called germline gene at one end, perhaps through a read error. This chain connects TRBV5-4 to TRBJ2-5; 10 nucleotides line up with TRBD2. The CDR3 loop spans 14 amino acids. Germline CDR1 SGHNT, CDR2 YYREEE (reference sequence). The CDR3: CDSSLGTSVETQYF. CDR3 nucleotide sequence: TGTGACAGCAGCTTGGGGACTAGCGTCGAGACCCAGTACTTC.

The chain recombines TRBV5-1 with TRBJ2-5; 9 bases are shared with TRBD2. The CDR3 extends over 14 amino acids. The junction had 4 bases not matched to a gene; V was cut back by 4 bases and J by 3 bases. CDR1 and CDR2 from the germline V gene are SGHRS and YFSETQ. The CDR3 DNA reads TGCGCCAGCAGCCGGACTAGCGTTGAAGAGACCCAGTACTTC. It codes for CASSRTSVEETQYF.

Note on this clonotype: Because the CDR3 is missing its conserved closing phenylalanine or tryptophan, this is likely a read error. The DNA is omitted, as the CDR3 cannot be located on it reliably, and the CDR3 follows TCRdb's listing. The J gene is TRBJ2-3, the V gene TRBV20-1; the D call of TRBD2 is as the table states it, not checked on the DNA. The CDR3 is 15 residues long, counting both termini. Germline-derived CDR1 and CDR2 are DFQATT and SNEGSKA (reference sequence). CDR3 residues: CSARDGTRHEQYFGP.

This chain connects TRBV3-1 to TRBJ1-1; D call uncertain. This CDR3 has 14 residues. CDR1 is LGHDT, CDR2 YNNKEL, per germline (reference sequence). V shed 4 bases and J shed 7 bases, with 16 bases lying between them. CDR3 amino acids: CASSLGGTGSEAFF. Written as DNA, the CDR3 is TGTGCCAGCAGCCTTGGAGGAACCGGGAGTGAAGCTTTCTTT. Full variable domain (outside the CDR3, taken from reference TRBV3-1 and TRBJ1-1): DTAVSQTPKYLVTQMGNDKSIKCEQNLGHDTMYWYKQDSKKFLKIMFSYNNKELIINETVPNRFSPKSPDKAHLNLHINSLELGDSAVYFCASSLGGTGSEAFFGQGTRLTVV.

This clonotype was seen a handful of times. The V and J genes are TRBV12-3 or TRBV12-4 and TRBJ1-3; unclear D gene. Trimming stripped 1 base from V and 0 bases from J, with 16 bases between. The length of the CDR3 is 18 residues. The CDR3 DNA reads TGTGCCAGCAGTTTAGGGGGAGAGCGCCGGCGCTCTGGAAACACCATATATTTT. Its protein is CASSLGGERRRSGNTIYF.

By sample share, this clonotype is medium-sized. The CDR3 DNA sequence: TGTGCCAGCACAACACAGGGGATCCTTGCAAATGAGCAGTTCTTC. It yields the protein CASTTQGILANEQFF. V and J are TRBV27 and TRBJ2-1; 7 nucleotides agree with TRBD1. Germline V gene data show CDR1 as MNHEY and CDR2 as SMNVEV (reference sequence). V shed 7 bases, J shed 7 bases, and the junction held 13 bases outside the gene matches. The CDR3 is 15 residues long.

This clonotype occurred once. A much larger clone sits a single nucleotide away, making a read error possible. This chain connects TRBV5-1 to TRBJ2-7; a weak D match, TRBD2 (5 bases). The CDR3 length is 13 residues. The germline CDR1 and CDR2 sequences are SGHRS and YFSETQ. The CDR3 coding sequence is TGCGCCAGAAGCTTGGGAGTACAGAACGAGCAGTACTTC. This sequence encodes CARSLGVQNEQYF.

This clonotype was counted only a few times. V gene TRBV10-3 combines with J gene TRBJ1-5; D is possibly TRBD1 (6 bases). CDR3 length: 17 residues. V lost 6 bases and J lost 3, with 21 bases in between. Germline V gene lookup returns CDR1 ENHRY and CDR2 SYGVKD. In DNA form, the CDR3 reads TGTGCCATCAGGAATGGGGCAGGGGACGGTTCCAATCAGCCCCAGCATTTT. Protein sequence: CAIRNGAGDGSNQPQHF.

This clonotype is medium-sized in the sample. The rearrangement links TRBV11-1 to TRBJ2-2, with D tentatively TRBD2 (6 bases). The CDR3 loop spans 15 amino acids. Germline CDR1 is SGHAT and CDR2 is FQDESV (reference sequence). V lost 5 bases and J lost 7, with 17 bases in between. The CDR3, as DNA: TGTGCCAGCAGCACAACCGGGAGCCGAGTCGGGGAGCTGTTTTTT. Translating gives CASSTTGSRVGELFF. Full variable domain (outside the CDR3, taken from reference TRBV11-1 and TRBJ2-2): EAEVAQSPRYKITEKSQAVAFWCDPISGHATLYWYRQILGQGPELLVQFQDESVVDDSQLPKDRFSAERLKGVDSTLKIQPAELGDSAMYLCASSTTGSRVGELFFGEGSRLTVL.

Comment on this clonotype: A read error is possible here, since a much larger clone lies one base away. This chain's CDR3 is CVSSIDGVTKGGYTF. The DNA for the CDR3 is TGTGTCAGTAGTATAGATGGGGTCACCAAGGGAGGCTACACCTTC. The chain is built from TRBV19 and TRBJ1-2, with D unresolved. Germline lookup yields CDR1 LNHDA and CDR2 SQIVND (reference sequence). The length of the CDR3 is 15 residues. The complete variable domain, with remaining parts taken from reference TRBV19 and TRBJ1-2, reads DGGITQSPKYLFRKEGQNVTLSCEQNLNHDAMYWYRQDPGQGLRLIYYSQIVNDFQKGDIAEGYSVSREKKESFPLTVTSAQKNPTAFYLCVSSIDGVTKGGYTFGSGTRLTVV.

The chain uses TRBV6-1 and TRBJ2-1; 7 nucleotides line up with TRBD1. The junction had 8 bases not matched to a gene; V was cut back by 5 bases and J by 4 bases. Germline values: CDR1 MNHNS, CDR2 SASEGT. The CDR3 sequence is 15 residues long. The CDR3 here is CASSSRTGLYNEQFF. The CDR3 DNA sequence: TGTGCCAGCAGTTCACGGACAGGTCTATACAATGAGCAGTTCTTC.

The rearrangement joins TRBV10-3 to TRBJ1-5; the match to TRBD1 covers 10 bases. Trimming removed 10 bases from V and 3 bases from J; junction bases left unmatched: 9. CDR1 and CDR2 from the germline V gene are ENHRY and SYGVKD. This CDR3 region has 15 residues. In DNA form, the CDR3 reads TGTGCCACCGAATCGGGACAGGGGATCAATCAGCCCCAGCATTTT. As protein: CATESGQGINQPQHF.

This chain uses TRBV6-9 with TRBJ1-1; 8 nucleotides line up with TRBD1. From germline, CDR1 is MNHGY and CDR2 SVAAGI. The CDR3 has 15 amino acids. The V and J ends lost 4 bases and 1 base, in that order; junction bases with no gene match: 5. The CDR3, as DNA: TGTGCCAGCAGTTCCCCCGGGACAGGGAACACTGAAGCTTTCTTT. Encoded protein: CASSSPGTGNTEAFF.

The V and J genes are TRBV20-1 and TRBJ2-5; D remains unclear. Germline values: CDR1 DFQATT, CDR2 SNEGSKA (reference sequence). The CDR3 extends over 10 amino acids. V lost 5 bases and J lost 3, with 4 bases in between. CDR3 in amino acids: CSALKETQYF. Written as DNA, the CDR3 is TGCAGTGCTCTAAAAGAGACCCAGTACTTC.

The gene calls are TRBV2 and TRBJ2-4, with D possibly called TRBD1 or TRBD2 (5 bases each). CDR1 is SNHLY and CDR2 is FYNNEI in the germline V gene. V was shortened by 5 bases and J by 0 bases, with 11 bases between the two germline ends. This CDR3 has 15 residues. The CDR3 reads CASSPGALAKNIQYF. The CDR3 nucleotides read TGTGCCAGCAGTCCCGGGGCCCTAGCCAAAAACATTCAGTACTTC. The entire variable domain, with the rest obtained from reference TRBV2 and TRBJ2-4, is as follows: EPEVTQTPSHQVTQMGQEVILRCVPISNHLYFYWYRQILGQKVEFLVSFYNNEISEKSEIFDDQFSVERPDGSNFTLKIRSTKLEDSAMYFCASSPGALAKNIQYFGAGTRLSVL.

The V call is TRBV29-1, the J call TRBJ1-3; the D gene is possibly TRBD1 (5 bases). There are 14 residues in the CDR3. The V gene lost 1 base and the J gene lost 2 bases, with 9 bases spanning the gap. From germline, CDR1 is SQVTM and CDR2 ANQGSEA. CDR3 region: CSVEGGGPGNTIYF. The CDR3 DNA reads TGCAGCGTTGAAGGGGGGGGACCTGGAAACACCATATATTTT.

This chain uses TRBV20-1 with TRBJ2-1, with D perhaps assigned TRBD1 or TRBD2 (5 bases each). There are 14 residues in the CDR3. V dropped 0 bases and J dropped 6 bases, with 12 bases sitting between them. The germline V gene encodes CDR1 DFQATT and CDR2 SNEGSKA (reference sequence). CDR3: CSARDSRDPNEQFF. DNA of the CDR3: TGCAGTGCTAGAGATAGCCGGGACCCCAATGAGCAGTTCTTC.

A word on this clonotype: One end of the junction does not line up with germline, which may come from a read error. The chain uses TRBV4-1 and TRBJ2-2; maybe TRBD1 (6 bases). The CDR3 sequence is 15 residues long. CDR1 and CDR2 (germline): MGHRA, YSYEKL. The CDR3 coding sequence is TGCGCCAGCAGCCCCGCCCCTCAGGGGACCGGGGAGCTGGTTTTT. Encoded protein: CASSPAPQGTGELVF.

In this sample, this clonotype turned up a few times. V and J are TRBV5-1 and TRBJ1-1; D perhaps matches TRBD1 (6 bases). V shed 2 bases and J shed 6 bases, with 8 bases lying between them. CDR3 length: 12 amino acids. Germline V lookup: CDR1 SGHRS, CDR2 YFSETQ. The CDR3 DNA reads TGCGCCAGCAGCTTACAGGGTCCTGAAGCTTTCTTT. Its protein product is CASSLQGPEAFF.

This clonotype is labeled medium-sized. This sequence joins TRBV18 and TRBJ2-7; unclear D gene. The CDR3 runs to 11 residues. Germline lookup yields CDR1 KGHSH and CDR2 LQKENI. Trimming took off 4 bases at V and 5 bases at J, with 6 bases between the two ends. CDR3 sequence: CASSQGDEQYF. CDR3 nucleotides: TGTGCCAGCTCACAAGGCGACGAGCAGTACTTC.

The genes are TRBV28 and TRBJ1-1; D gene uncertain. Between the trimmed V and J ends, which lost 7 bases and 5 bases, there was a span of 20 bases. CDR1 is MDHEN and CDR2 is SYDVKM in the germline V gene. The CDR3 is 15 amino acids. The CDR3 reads CASTTPGAGGTEAFF. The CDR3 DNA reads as TGTGCCAGCACCACCCCCGGCGCCGGAGGAACTGAAGCTTTCTTT.

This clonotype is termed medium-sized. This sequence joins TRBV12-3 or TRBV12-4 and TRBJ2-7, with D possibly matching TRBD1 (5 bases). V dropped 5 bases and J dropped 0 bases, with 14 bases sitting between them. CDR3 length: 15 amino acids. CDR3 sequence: CASSVTMTDSYEQYF. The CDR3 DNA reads TGTGCCAGCAGTGTGACCATGACAGACTCCTACGAGCAGTACTTC.

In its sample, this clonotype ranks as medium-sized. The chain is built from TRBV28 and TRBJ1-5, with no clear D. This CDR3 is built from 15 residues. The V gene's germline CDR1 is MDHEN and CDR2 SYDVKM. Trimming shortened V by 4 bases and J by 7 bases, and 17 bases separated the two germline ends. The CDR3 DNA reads TGTGCCAGCAGTTCCTCGATCCCTGGGAGCCAGCCCCAGCATTTT. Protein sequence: CASSSSIPGSQPQHF.

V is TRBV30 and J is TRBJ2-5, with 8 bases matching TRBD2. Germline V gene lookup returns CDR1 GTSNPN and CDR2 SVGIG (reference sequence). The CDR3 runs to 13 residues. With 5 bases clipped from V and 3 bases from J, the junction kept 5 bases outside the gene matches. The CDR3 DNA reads TGTGCCTGGTGCGCGGGAGGAAAAGAGACCCAGTACTTC. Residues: CAWCAGGKETQYF.

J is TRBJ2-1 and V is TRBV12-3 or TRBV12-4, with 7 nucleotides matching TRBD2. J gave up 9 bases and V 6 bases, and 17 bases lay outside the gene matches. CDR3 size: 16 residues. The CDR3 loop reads CASRGVGGRLFGEQFF. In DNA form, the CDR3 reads TGTGCCAGCAGGGGGGTAGGCGGGAGACTATTCGGTGAGCAGTTCTTC.

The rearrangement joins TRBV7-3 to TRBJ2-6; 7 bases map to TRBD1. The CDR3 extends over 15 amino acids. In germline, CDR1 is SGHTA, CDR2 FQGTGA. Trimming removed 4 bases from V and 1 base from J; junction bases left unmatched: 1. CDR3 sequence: CASSYRGSGANVLTF. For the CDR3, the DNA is TGTGCCAGCAGCTACAGGGGATCTGGGGCCAACGTCCTGACTTTC.

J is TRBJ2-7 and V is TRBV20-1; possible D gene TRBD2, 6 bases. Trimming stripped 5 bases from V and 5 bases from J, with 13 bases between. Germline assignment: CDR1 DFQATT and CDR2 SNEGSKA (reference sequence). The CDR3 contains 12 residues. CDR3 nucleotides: TGCAGTGCTGGGGCCCGGAGGGACGAGCAGTACTTC. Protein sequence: CSAGARRDEQYF.

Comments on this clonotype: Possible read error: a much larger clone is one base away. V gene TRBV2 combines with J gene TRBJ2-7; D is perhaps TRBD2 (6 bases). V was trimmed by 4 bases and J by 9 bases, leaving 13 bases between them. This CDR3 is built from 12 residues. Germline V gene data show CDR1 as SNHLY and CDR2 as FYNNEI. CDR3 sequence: CASSGDGGGQYF. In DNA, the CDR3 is TGTGCCAGCAGTGGGGACGGGGGAGGGCAGTACTTC.

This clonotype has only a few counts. The CDR3 sequence: CAIRPGQGQETQYF. CDR3 DNA: TGTGCCATCAGACCCGGACAGGGCCAAGAGACCCAGTACTTC. This chain links TRBV10-3 with TRBJ2-5; 8 bases map to TRBD1. The V segment lost 6 bases and the J segment 1 base; nucleotides outside the gene matches: 4. From germline, CDR1 is ENHRY and CDR2 SYGVKD. This CDR3 spans 14 amino acids.

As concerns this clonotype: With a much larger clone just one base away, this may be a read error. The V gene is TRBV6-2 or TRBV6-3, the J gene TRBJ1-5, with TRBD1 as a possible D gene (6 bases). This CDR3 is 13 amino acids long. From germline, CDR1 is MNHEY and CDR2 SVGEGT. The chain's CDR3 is CASCRDTNQHQHF. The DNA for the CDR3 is TGTGCCAGTTGCCGGGACACGAATCAGCACCAGCATTTT.

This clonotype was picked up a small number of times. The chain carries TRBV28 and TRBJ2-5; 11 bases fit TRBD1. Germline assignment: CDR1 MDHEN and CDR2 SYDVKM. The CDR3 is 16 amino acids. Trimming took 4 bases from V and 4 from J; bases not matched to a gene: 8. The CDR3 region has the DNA TGTGCCAGCAGTTCCTCGGGACAGGGGGTCGGAGAGACCCAGTACTTC. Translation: CASSSSGQGVGETQYF.